This T cell receptor (beta chain) was recovered during a study of identical twins (dated by TCRdb to the mid-2010s). About the investigation overall: To test whether fetal clonotypes persist, this study deep-sequenced TCR alpha and beta repertoires from monozygotic twins, from unrelated adults of various ages, and from cord blood. To rule out contamination, replicate twin experiments were performed at different times with different library preparation protocols.

Library construction relied on 5' RACE. For sequencing, an Illumina HiSeq 2000 was employed. A universal primer binding site was added through template switching, and the final cDNA carried a unique molecular identifier so that TCR cDNA molecules could be counted accurately. Specific primers in the conserved constant-segment region were used to synthesize first-strand cDNA for the TCR alpha and beta chains. To control for contamination, each cDNA library was double barcoded with a SMART-Mk sample barcode plus Illumina barcodes. TruSeq adapter sequences and Illumina sample barcodes were added in two successive PCR steps. TCR alpha and beta cDNA libraries were sequenced on the Illumina HiSeq platform with custom primers. The original pipeline was this. Raw reads were processed with MiGEC to extract unique molecular identifiers, and MiXCR was used to determine CDR3 positions. For each individual, recombination models were inferred using an EM algorithm with the repgenHMM and IGoR tools. The tcR package in R was used for shared clonotype analysis, with sharing normalized by the product of cloneset sizes. To study raw recombination without the effects of thymic and clonal selection, out-of-frame nonproductive sequences were analyzed. TCRdb's own reprocessing of the public reads used fastp at Q25 and MiXCR and kept productive beta chains. Each entry is one CDR3 protein sequence, shown with its most common DNA and genes. The authors' filters were not applied to this entry. This sample holds roughly 500,000 distinct CDR3 sequences; around 20% were observed only once. About 0.91% of the sample goes to the ten largest clones.

Every donor in the study was a healthy Caucasian. Three pairs of female monozygotic twins, all aged roughly 18 to 30 years, were included in the twin cohort. CD4+ and CD8+ T cell populations were isolated with positive isolation kits from Invitrogen. About this clonotype itself: The antigen this receptor binds is unknown. Within one base of it there is no much larger clone, and no base qualities were kept.

Study-wide findings and limitations: Abundant cord blood beta clonotypes had fewer insertions, young adult naive repertoires showed a similar but weaker trend, and memory repertoires showed no such trend. The excess sharing between twins in beta out-of-frame sequences was weaker because fewer shared sequences reduced the signal-to-noise ratio. Zero-insertion analyses could be partly confounded by invariant T cells such as MAIT and iNKT, although diverse VJ usage argued against such confounding for most clonotypes. Conclusions relied on cross-sectional statistical analysis, since the same donors could not be followed over many years. In monozygotic twins, out-of-frame TCR alpha sharing was systematically underestimated by recombination models, although the models agreed with sharing between unrelated individuals. Out-of-frame TCR alpha sequences shared between twins showed an excess of low generation-probability sequences compared with coincidental sharing between unrelated individuals.

The sample also formed part of further work on T cells expressing NK-cell markers. The second study's authors report: TCR beta-chain repertoires were profiled in sorted CD3+CD56+NKG2C+, CD3+CD56+NKG2C- and CD3+CD56-NKG2C+ T-cell subsets from about 8 donors. Of the eight sequenced donors, seven were found to be HCMV-seropositive and one was found to be HCMV-seronegative. To restrict sorting to alphabetaTCR-expressing T cells, an anti-gammadeltaTCR antibody was added in several experiments. In several donors, the dominant CD3+CD56+NKG2C+ clonotypes were found to rank among the top 10 CD8+ clonotypes and to make up about 1.0-7.0% of CD8+ T cells. Those dominant clonotypes were again the most abundant among CD3+CD56-NKG2C+ cells in several donors, at about 28.3-65%. Whether the expanded NKG2C-expressing T cell clones were specific for HCMV antigens was left unclear. Randomly selected healthy volunteers, three men and five women, were used as the eight sequenced donors. HCMV-specific IgG was detected in serum with a commercial ELISA kit to determine HCMV serostatus. MIGEC was used to demultiplex reads and group reads by UMI, and MiTCR was used to assemble and quantify clonotypes. Only TCR cDNA sequences supported by at least two reads were kept to exclude erroneous sequences. The tcR package was used for downstream repertoire analysis, with clonotypes matched between fractions based on CDR3 nucleotide sequence plus V segment. VDJmatch was used to annotate antigen specificity against VDJdb, with one amino acid substitution in CDR3 permitted.

This clonotype originated in a woman younger than 35 in good health. The sequenced sample was CD4+ T cells sorted from blood.

CDR3 region: CASRGRQNTEAFF. The DNA sequence reads TGTGCCAGCAGAGGACGGCAGAACACTGAAGCTTTCTTT. Rearrangement joined TRBV7-6 to TRBJ1-1; no D gene can be assigned with confidence. The junction carries 9 bases between V and J, which are trimmed by 6 bases and 1 base respectively. The germline V gene provides CDR1 SGHVS and CDR2 FNYEAQ. The CDR3 runs 13 amino acids, cysteine and phenylalanine included. Only the CDR3 DNA is retained, 39 bases long and in frame from the first base.